What follows is one TCR beta chain and its context. Antigen specificity is unknown. 13 Jbeta primers and 60 Vbeta primers were used for the PCR. Assay used: immunoSEQ multiplex PCR; TCRdb lists only in-frame clones, some missing. The sample consists of approximately 150,000 clones, roughly 85% of them appearing once. Healthy bone marrow donors made up the donor group. Sampled while nominally healthy, donors likely had unrecorded immune exposures. This specimen belongs to a study of cytomegalovirus exposure and HLA in healthy donors. Notes on the study in general: According to an earlier analysis, most TCR beta V segments yielded productive rearrangements about 87% or about 30% of the time.

This CDR3 has 13 residues. Looked up from germline, CDR1 is GTSNPN and CDR2 is SVGIG (reference sequence). V was cut by 2 bases and J by 3 bases, with 10 bases left in between. The receptor's source is a man aged 25-45 years in good health and CMV-seronegative. The chain uses TRBV30 and TRBJ1-1; D unresolved. The sample comprised PBMCs. The CDR3 nucleotides read TGTGCCTGGAGTTGGCAGCGCCACACTGAAGCTTTCTTT. Protein sequence: CAWSWQRHTEAFF.